This entry concerns a single TCR beta chain. Antigen: not known. The sample has other DNA sequences that encode this CDR3 too. The data belong to a study of shared clonotypes between healthy human individuals. The study, taken as a whole, reports: In the sorted subsets, rarefaction showed sequencing was incomplete despite large depth.

V gave up 1 base and J gave up 4 bases, with 11 bases separating them. The length of the CDR3 is 15 residues. The V gene's germline CDR1 is MGHDK and CDR2 SYGVNS. Both subsets, CD45RA+ naive and CD45RA-negative memory, were split from the CD4+ cells. Only in-frame clones appear in the TCRdb table, and some are missing; sequencing was by immunoSEQ multiplex PCR. The sample includes over a million clones, roughly 96% of them seen just once. Sequenced sample: naive CD4+ T cells sorted from blood. Subset here: CD45RA+ positively selected. The chain recombines TRBV25-1 with TRBJ1-5; D remains unclear. The sequence was obtained from a man aged 25-45 years in good health. CDR3 sequence reads: CASSESGRINQPQHF. In nucleotides, the CDR3 is TGTGCCAGCAGTGAATCCGGCAGGATTAATCAGCCCCAGCATTTT.